These T cell receptor beta chains were read from a single sample in a study of shared clonotypes between healthy human individuals. Profiled with immunoSEQ multiplex PCR; TCRdb holds only in-frame clones, not every one. This sample has over a million clones, with 75% to 80% found just once. Source material: memory CD4+ T cells from PBMCs. Receptors were obtained from a man between 18 and 35 years old in good health. Some clones in this sample may be carry-over from other donors' samples. The CDR3 runs from the conserved cysteine through the conserved F or W. D genes are given only for firm matches. A row's size may be missing; if present it is once, few, many or a size class.

-,TRBJ1-5,14,TRBV30,TRBD1,TGTGCCTGGAGGACGACAGGGTTTAATCAGCCCCAGCATTTT,CAWRTTGFNQPQHF
-,TRBJ2-7,14,TRBV28,-,TGTGCCAGCAACGAACCAGCGCGATCGTTCGAGCAGTACTTC,CASNEPARSFEQYF
-,TRBJ2-5,14,TRBV6-5,TRBD1,TGTGCCAGCAGTTACGGGGGACAGGCGGAGACCCAGTACTTC,CASSYGGQAETQYF
-,TRBJ2-5,16,TRBV5-3,-,TGTGCCAGAAGCTCGTTAAAAACTAGCCCCCAAGAGACCCAGTACTTC,CARSSLKTSPQETQYF
many,TRBJ1-1,9,TRBV23-1,-,TGCGCCGAGAACACTGAAGCTTTCTTT,CAENTEAFF
-,TRBJ2-3,14,TRBV5-5,-,TGTGCCAGCAACCGAGAGCGTTACACAGATACGCAGTATTTT,CASNRERYTDTQYF
-,TRBJ1-1,15,TRBV7-3,TRBD1,TGTGCCAGCAGCTTCCCGGGACAGGGGGCTTTTGGGGCTTTCTTT,CASSFPGQGAFGAFF
few,TRBJ1-2,13,TRBV5-5,-,TGTGCCAGCGAGATCGGGGGTAACTATGGCTACACCTTC,CASEIGGNYGYTF
-,TRBJ2-7,15,TRBV5-1,TRBD1,TGCGCCAGCAGCTTGGGACAGGGATACGACTACGAGCAGTACTTC,CASSLGQGYDYEQYF
few,TRBJ1-4,13,TRBV27,TRBD1,TGTGCCAGCAGAGGGACAGGGTCCGGAGAACTGTTTTTT,CASRGTGSGELFF
-,TRBJ2-1,14,TRBV7-3,TRBD1,TGTGCCAGCAGCTTCCCGGGACAGGGGGCTGAGCAGTTCTTC,CASSFPGQGAEQFF
-,TRBJ1-4,15,TRBV29-1,-,TGCAGCGCATGCCAGGGGACCGCAACTAATGAAAAACTGTTTTTT,CSACQGTATNEKLFF
few,TRBJ2-3,13,TRBV29-1,-,TGCAGCGGGAGTACAGGCAGGACAGATACGCAGTATTTT,CSGSTGRTDTQYF
-,TRBJ2-3,16,TRBV11-1,TRBD2,TGTGCCAGCAGCGGTACCGGGACTAGCGGCACAGATACGCAGTATTTT,CASSGTGTSGTDTQYF
few,TRBJ1-5,12,TRBV7-9,-,TGTGCCAGCAGCTTATTTGATCAGCCCCAGCATTTT,CASSLFDQPQHF
once,TRBJ2-3,14,TRBV4-1,-,TGCGCCAGCAGCCAAGAAGGAGGGCGGAGTACGCAGTATTTT,CASSQEGGRSTQYF
-,TRBJ1-4,16,TRBV19,TRBD1,TGTTTAATCAGGACAGGTGGGAATGCAACTAATGAAAAACTGTTTTTT,CLIRTGGNATNEKLFF
-,TRBJ2-2,14,TRBV2,-,TGTGCCGGAACGCGAACTACAGGGACCGGGGAGCTGTTTTTT,CAGTRTTGTGELFF
-,TRBJ1-2,15,TRBV2,-,TGTGCCAGCAGTCCAGGACCAGCATTGGGCTATGGCTACACCTTC,CASSPGPALGYGYTF
-,TRBJ1-2,15,TRBV7-8,-,TGTGCCAGCAGCTTAGCGCTAGGAGTCCCCTATGGCTACACCTTC,CASSLALGVPYGYTF
once,TRBJ2-3,14,TRBV7-2,TRBD2,TGTGCCAGCAGCGGAGCGGGGGGCACAGATACGCAGTATTTT,CASSGAGGTDTQYF
-,TRBJ1-1,14,TRBV5-1,-,TGCGCCAGCAGCTTGGGAGGGGACGGTACTGAAGCTTTCTTT,CASSLGGDGTEAFF
-,TRBJ2-2,15,TRBV27,-,TGTGCCAGCAGTGAAAGGGTTGGGGACACCGGGGAGCTGTTTTTT,CASSERVGDTGELFF